Sequencing of this TCR beta chain was carried out in a study of T-cell memory formation after mild COVID-19. TCRdb redid the calling of the 5' RACE reads with MiXCR, one entry per CDR3 protein. The sample gives about 340,000 distinct CDR3 sequences, 13% of which show up once; about 22% is in the top ten. Sequencing input: PBMCs or a T cell subset sorted from them (not recorded which). This clonotype was sampled from a man aged 18 to 30 who had mild COVID-19 (a few samples of this study predate the infection). Cell type and time point are not known.

Here the CDR3 reads CASSLGSQGWHQPQHF. The CDR3 bases are TGTGCCAGCAGTTTAGGGTCGCAGGGATGGCATCAGCCCCAGCATTTT. This chain uses TRBV12-3 or TRBV12-4 with TRBJ1-5, with D perhaps TRBD1 (5 bases). V was shortened by 1 base and J by 5 bases, with 15 bases between the two germline ends. CDR3 size: 16 residues.